The following is a T cell receptor (beta chain) sequence with its context. The protocol was immunoSEQ multiplex PCR, while the TCRdb copy is restricted to in-frame clones and leaves out a portion. The data hold around 120,000 clones, with around 71% observed a single time. This entry belongs to a study of shared clonotypes between healthy human individuals. The CDR3 totals 15 residues. Germline CDR1 reads SGHNT; CDR2 reads YYREEE (reference sequence). J lost 5 bases, V lost 4 bases, and 9 bases had no gene match. The chain couples TRBV5-4 to TRBJ2-1, with 7 positions matching TRBD1. Sequences were obtained from memory CD8+ T cells sorted from blood. Subset here: CD45RO+ cells pooled with CCR7-negative TemRA cells. This clonotype originated in a woman in her twenties or thirties in good health. CDR3 amino acids: CASSPRDRQHNEQFF. The CDR3 coding sequence is TGTGCCAGCAGCCCCCGGGACAGACAACACAATGAGCAGTTCTTC.